Listed below are T cell receptor beta chains from one sample, sequenced in a study of shared T cell receptors in the human thymus. Generated by immunoSEQ multiplex PCR, the TCRdb table keeps only in-frame clones and is missing some. The data contain over 650,000 clones, approximately 89% of them seen just once; the ten biggest clones take up 0.0094%. This sample also belongs to another study, concerning human thymus T cells.

Specimen: thymocytes. These receptors all stem from a boy in the first two years of life with a congenital heart defect. The CDR3 runs from the conserved cysteine through the conserved F or W. D genes are given only for firm matches. Only some rows state a clone size, as once, few, many or a class for expanded clones.

CDR3 length	J gene	clone size	V gene	D gene	CDR3 DNA	CDR3 protein
15	TRBJ2-1	-	TRBV19	-	TGTGCCAGTAGGCCATCCCTCGGGACACACAATGAGCAGTTCTTC	CASRPSLGTHNEQFF
16	TRBJ2-1	-	TRBV4-3	-	TGCGCCAGCAGCCAAGATAGGGCTAGCGTGGGCAATGAGCAGTTCTTC	CASSQDRASVGNEQFF
14	TRBJ2-5	-	TRBV5-1	-	TGCGCCAGCAGTCTGACGACTGTGCAAGAGACCCAGTACTTC	CASSLTTVQETQYF
16	TRBJ1-1	-	TRBV30	-	TGTGCCTGGAGTGTTTTTCGACTAGAAGGTCGTACTGAAGCTTTCTTT	CAWSVFRLEGRTEAFF
12	TRBJ1-6	-	TRBV27	-	TGTGCCAGCAGTCTTTCAGGAGGGCCCCTCCACTTT	CASSLSGGPLHF
20	TRBJ1-3	once	TRBV9	TRBD1	TGTGCCAGCAGCGAATCAAATATCCCCCGGACAGGGGGCTCTGGAAACACCATATATTTT	CASSESNIPRTGGSGNTIYF
15	TRBJ2-3	-	TRBV11-2	TRBD2	TGTGCCAGCAGCTGGAGACTAGCGGGCACAGATACGCAGTATTTT	CASSWRLAGTDTQYF
15	TRBJ1-2	-	TRBV28	TRBD1	TGTACCAGCAGTCTCAATCCTGGGACAGAGTATGGCTACACCTTC	CTSSLNPGTEYGYTF
16	TRBJ2-1	-	TRBV30	TRBD2	TGTGCCTGGATATACAGCAGCGGGGGGGCTTACAATGAGCAGTTCTTC	CAWIYSSGGAYNEQFF
12	TRBJ2-3	-	TRBV28	-	TGTGCCATAGAGGGGGGGGGCGTTACGCAGTATTTT	CAIEGGGVTQYF